Presented here are 8 T cell receptor beta chains from one specimen sequenced in a study of PD-1 blockade in classical Hodgkin lymphoma. In every patient, relapse followed autologous stem cell transplantation, while exposure to brentuximab vedotin differed. Measured with immunoSEQ multiplex PCR; TCRdb has only the in-frame clones, and not every one. The sample consists of about 15,000 clones, about 60% of them appearing once. The material sequenced was peripheral blood mononuclear cells (PBMCs), taken at baseline. These TCRs come from a human donor with classical Hodgkin lymphoma.

The chain carries TRBV19 and TRBJ2-1; D perhaps matches TRBD2 (5 bases). The CDR3 contains 13 residues. The germline V gene encodes CDR1 LNHDA and CDR2 SQIVND (reference sequence). V was clipped by 4 bases and J by 7 bases, with 11 bases between them. CDR3 DNA sequence: TGTGCCAGTAGTAAACTACCGGGGAATGAGCAGTTCTTC. Its protein product is CASSKLPGNEQFF. The full variable domain, completed using reference TRBV19 and TRBJ2-1, is DGGITQSPKYLFRKEGQNVTLSCEQNLNHDAMYWYRQDPGQGLRLIYYSQIVNDFQKGDIAEGYSVSREKKESFPLTVTSAQKNPTAFYLCASSKLPGNEQFFGPGTRLTVL.

This clone ranks as medium-sized (0.01 to 0.1%). This rearrangement joins TRBV5-6 to TRBJ1-2, with 9 nucleotides matching TRBD1. In germline, CDR1 is SGHDT, CDR2 YYEEEE. The CDR3 spans 18 residues. The J segment lost 3 bases and the V segment lost 0 bases, leaving 12 bases of the junction unmatched. As DNA, the CDR3 is TGTGCCAGCAGCTTGGCAACAGGGGACAGGGAACAGTACTATGGCTACACCTTC. Translated, it gives CASSLATGDREQYYGYTF.

This sequence joins TRBV6-5 and TRBJ1-1, with D possibly matching TRBD1 (6 bases). The CDR3 extends over 14 amino acids. V was pared by 4 bases and J by 1 base, with 10 bases between. Germline lookup yields CDR1 MNHEY and CDR2 SVGAGI. CDR3 sequence reads: CASSWVRGNTEAFF. CDR3 coding DNA: TGTGCCAGCAGTTGGGTCAGGGGGAACACTGAAGCTTTCTTT.

V and J are TRBV18 and TRBJ2-1; a weak D match, TRBD2 (6 bases). Trimming took 5 bases from V and 8 from J, leaving 22 bases between them. This CDR3 comprises 16 residues. CDR1 and CDR2 (germline): KGHSH, LQKENI. The CDR3: CASSELRETRGDEQFF. The CDR3, as DNA: TGTGCCAGCTCAGAACTACGGGAGACCCGAGGGGATGAGCAGTTCTTC. Looking up the rest from reference TRBV18 and TRBJ2-1 gives the full variable domain: NAGVMQNPRHLVRRRGQEARLRCSPMKGHSHVYWYRQLPEEGLKFMVYLQKENIIDESGMPKERFSAEFPKEGPSILRIQQVVRGDSAAYFCASSELRETRGDEQFFGPGTRLTVL.

This clone was seen only a few times. This rearrangement joins TRBV18 to TRBJ2-7; the D gene is possibly TRBD1 (5 bases). Germline CDR1 reads KGHSH; CDR2 reads LQKENI. With 1 base removed from V and 2 bases from J, the gap between germline ends came to 12 bases. The CDR3 is made up of 15 amino acids. CDR3 sequence (DNA): TGTGCCAGCTCACCACGATCACAGGATACCTACGAGCAGTACTTC. Its translation: CASSPRSQDTYEQYF.

J is TRBJ1-6 and V is TRBV14; D not certain. Trimming left V 0 bases short and J 10 bases short, with 4 bases between. The CDR3 extends over 12 amino acids. Germline V CDR1 and CDR2: SGHDN, FVKESK. In DNA form, the CDR3 reads TGTGCCAGCAGCCAAGAAGGCTCACCCCTCCACTTT. As protein: CASSQEGSPLHF.

In its sample, this clone was seen once. The J gene is TRBJ1-5, the V gene TRBV6-1; D is perhaps TRBD1 (6 bases). Per the germline V gene, CDR1 is MNHNS and CDR2 is SASEGT. The germline V and J ends were trimmed by 1 base and 7 bases, with 14 bases remaining between them. The CDR3 runs to 15 residues. The chain's CDR3 is CASSEVGGNWQPQHF. The CDR3 bases are TGTGCCAGCAGTGAAGTAGGGGGAAATTGGCAGCCCCAGCATTTT.

The chain carries TRBV27 and TRBJ1-1; possibly TRBD1 for D (6 bases). This CDR3 has 16 residues. V gave up 6 bases and J gave up 0 bases, with 17 bases separating them. Germline V lookup: CDR1 MNHEY, CDR2 SMNVEV (reference sequence). The CDR3 region has the DNA TGTGCCAGCAGCCGGGGGGGGGCAGGGCTGAACACTGAAGCTTTCTTT. Translation gives CASSRGGAGLNTEAFF.